One and the same sample provided the 28 T cell receptor beta chains below, sequenced in a study of blood T cells in healthy people across ages. The use of a sample-barcoded 5' primer and a J-beta primer mix characterized a second PCR of about 7 to 12 cycles. Each CDR3 protein is one row after TCRdb ran MiXCR on the 5' RACE reads. The data contain 750,000 to 950,000 distinct CDR3 sequences, around a quarter of them singletons. This sample also appeared in a second study, on T cells of mothers and their children.

The sequenced sample consisted of blood. The receptors stem from a boy aged 5-17 years in good health.

The rearrangement uses TRBV7-6 and TRBJ2-7; D is possibly TRBD1 (6 bases). The CDR3 contains 16 residues. CDR1 and CDR2 from the germline V gene are SGHVS and FNYEAQ. The germline V and J ends were trimmed by 5 bases and 2 bases, with 19 bases remaining between them. Here the CDR3 reads CASSETRGISPYEQYF. Written as DNA, the CDR3 is TGTGCCAGCAGCGAGACCAGGGGAATTAGTCCCTACGAGCAGTACTTC.

The chain joins TRBV3-1 to TRBJ2-2; TRBD2 matches at 10 bases. Germline CDR1 is LGHDT and CDR2 is YNNKEL (reference sequence). The length of the CDR3 is 16 residues. V lost 0 bases to trimming and J lost 6 bases; unmatched junction nucleotides: 4. The CDR3 nucleotides are TGTGCCAGCAGCCAAGATCCTAGCGGGAGTTCCGGGGAGCTGTTTTTT. Translated, it gives CASSQDPSGSSGELFF.

There are many counts of this clonotype. V usage is TRBV7-9 and J usage is TRBJ1-4, with TRBD1 as a possible D gene (5 bases). This CDR3 spans 14 amino acids. V was trimmed by 5 bases and J by 4 bases, leaving 11 bases between them. Germline loops: CDR1 SEHNR, CDR2 FQNEAQ (reference sequence). The CDR3 sequence: CASSARDGNEKLFF. The CDR3 coding sequence is TGTGCCAGCAGCGCCCGGGACGGTAATGAAAAACTGTTTTTT.

In this sample, this clonotype turned up a few times. This chain joins TRBV12-3 or TRBV12-4 and TRBJ1-2; D remains unclear. V lost 3 bases and J lost 5, with 16 bases in between. The CDR3 extends over 15 amino acids. The CDR3 sequence: CASSLGYWAEYGYTF. In DNA form, the CDR3 reads TGTGCCAGCAGTTTGGGTTATTGGGCCGAATATGGCTACACCTTC.

This chain connects TRBV4-1 to TRBJ1-6; D unclear. This CDR3 contains 15 residues. Trimming removed 1 base from V and 7 bases from J, with 11 bases in between. Looked up from germline, CDR1 is MGHRA and CDR2 is YSYEKL. The CDR3 bases are TGCGCCAGCAGCCAAGCCTCCGGGCGGAATTCACCCCTCCACTTT. This encodes CASSQASGRNSPLHF.

The chain joins TRBV6-6 to TRBJ2-5, with 12 bases that match TRBD1. The end of the DNA is better explained by TRBJ2-7, so the J call may be wrong. The CDR3 consists of 15 residues. Germline CDR1 MNHNY, CDR2 SVGAGI (reference sequence). The CDR3 protein is CASTGTGGASYEQYF. The CDR3 nucleotides read TGTGCCAGCACCGGGACAGGGGGCGCCTCCTACGAGCAGTACTTC.

This chain links TRBV11-2 with TRBJ1-6, with 7 bases lining up with TRBD1. The junction had 2 bases not matched to a gene; V was cut back by 3 bases and J by 6 bases. The CDR3 covers 14 residues. Germline V gene sequence: CDR1 SGHAT, CDR2 FQNNGV. CDR3 residues: CASSFDRVNSPLHF. The DNA for the CDR3 is TGTGCCAGCAGCTTCGACAGGGTTAATTCACCCCTCCACTTT.

CDR3 nucleotides: TGTGCCAGCAGTTTTGGGACAGCGGGGGTAGAGCAGTACTTC. This translates into CASSFGTAGVEQYF. The rearrangement links TRBV6-2 or TRBV6-3 to TRBJ2-7; possible D gene TRBD2, 8 bases. Germline CDR1 is MNHEY and CDR2 is SVGEGT. The V gene lost 4 bases and the J gene lost 7 bases, with 17 bases spanning the gap. The CDR3 loop spans 14 amino acids.

In its sample, this clonotype was seen once. The chain combines TRBV19 with TRBJ2-4, with D uncertain. V was shortened by 3 bases and J by 0 bases, with 12 bases between the two germline ends. Germline CDR1 is LNHDA and CDR2 is SQIVND (reference sequence). The CDR3 is 16 amino acids. This chain's CDR3 is CASSIVMGRAKNIQYF. The DNA of the CDR3 is TGTGCCAGTAGTATTGTAATGGGAAGAGCCAAAAACATTCAGTACTTC.

The chain links TRBV24-1 to TRBJ2-5; 11 bases agree with TRBD1. Judging by the DNA end, TRBJ2-1 fits better; the J call may be wrong. CDR3 size: 16 residues. Germline CDR1 reads KGHDR; CDR2 reads SFDVKD. The CDR3 protein is CATSDPGTGGKYEQFF. The CDR3 DNA reads TGTGCCACCAGTGACCCGGGGACAGGGGGGAAGTATGAGCAGTTCTTC.

V usage is TRBV6-6 and J usage is TRBJ1-3, with D tentatively TRBD1 (5 bases). The CDR3 length is 12 residues. Germline CDR1 and CDR2: MNHNY and SVGAGI (reference sequence). Trimming left V 2 bases short and J 7 bases short, with 6 bases between. In nucleotides, the CDR3 is TGTGCCAGCAGTTACGAGGGGAACACCATATATTTT. Amino acids: CASSYEGNTIYF.

CDR3 loop: CASSLLDTKVELFF. The CDR3 coding sequence is TGTGCCAGTAGCCTGTTGGACACCAAGGTGGAACTGTTTTTT. The chain combines TRBV19 with TRBJ1-4, with D possibly TRBD1 on 5 matching bases. Trimming pared 6 bases from V and 12 bases from J, leaving 20 bases between. CDR1 is LNHDA and CDR2 is SQIVND in the germline V gene (reference sequence). This CDR3 has 14 amino acids.

The CDR3 region is CASSEGVVFYEQYF. CDR3 DNA sequence: TGTGCCAGCAGTGAAGGAGTAGTTTTCTACGAGCAGTACTTC. The chain employs TRBV2 and TRBJ2-7; D gene uncertain. Germline-derived CDR1 and CDR2 are SNHLY and FYNNEI. The germline V and J ends were trimmed by 1 base and 3 bases, with 10 bases remaining between them. The CDR3 has 14 residues.

In its sample, this clonotype was seen a few times. The CDR3: CSVAGLAGYQETQYF. The CDR3 coding sequence is TGCAGCGTCGCCGGACTAGCGGGGTACCAAGAGACCCAGTACTTC. The chain recombines TRBV29-1 with TRBJ2-5, with 12 nucleotides matching TRBD2. Germline values: CDR1 SQVTM, CDR2 ANQGSEA. The CDR3 is made up of 15 amino acids. J was trimmed by 0 bases and V by 6 bases; bases with no gene match: 5.

As to this clonotype: A single base separates this from a much larger clone, so it may be a read error. The CDR3 here is CASSQERGNTEAFF. CDR3 bases: TGTGCCAGCAGCCAAGAACGGGGGAACACTGAAGCTTTCTTT. V gene TRBV4-2 combines with J gene TRBJ1-1; D is unclear. V was pared by 0 bases and J by 1 base, with 6 bases between. The CDR3 extends over 14 amino acids. In germline, CDR1 is LGHNA, CDR2 YNFKEQ.

This clonotype turned up a few times. This rearrangement joins TRBV29-1 to TRBJ1-1; TRBD1 might be the D (6 bases). The V end lost 6 bases, the J end lost 1 base, and 15 bases lay between the germline ends. Germline V gene lookup returns CDR1 SQVTM and CDR2 ANQGSEA. This CDR3 region has 14 residues. The CDR3 protein is CSVGSGAGNTEAFF. Written as DNA, the CDR3 is TGCAGCGTGGGTTCAGGGGCGGGGAACACTGAAGCTTTCTTT.

The rearrangement links TRBV21-1 to TRBJ1-5. TRBV21-1 is an annotated pseudogene. CDR3 length: 16 amino acids. This chain's CDR3 is CASSKHTTDSNQPQHF. In nucleotides, the CDR3 is TGTGCCAGCAGCAAACATACAACCGATAGCAATCAGCCCCAGCATTTT.

This rearrangement joins TRBV12-3 or TRBV12-4 to TRBJ2-2; a weak D match, TRBD1 (5 bases). The CDR3 is made up of 16 amino acids. The germline V and J ends were trimmed by 7 bases and 1 base, with 16 bases remaining between them. CDR3 DNA: TGTGCCAGCACCGTGACATGGACACTGAACACCGGGGAGCTGTTTTTT. Encoded protein: CASTVTWTLNTGELFF.

This clonotype occurred a few times. This chain links TRBV20-1 with TRBJ2-7; 8 nucleotides line up with TRBD1. Germline V CDR1 and CDR2: DFQATT, SNEGSKA (reference sequence). The CDR3 has 12 residues. After removal of 6 bases from V and 5 bases from J, the junction contained 6 bases not matched to a gene. CDR3 nucleotide sequence: TGCAGTGCAAGGACAGGGAGCGACGAGCAGTACTTC. It encodes CSARTGSDEQYF.

This clonotype came up a few times. The chain carries TRBV20-1 and TRBJ1-4; TRBD1 matches at 8 bases. CDR1 DFQATT and CDR2 SNEGSKA come from the germline V gene (reference sequence). J lost 8 bases, V lost 5 bases, and 7 bases had no gene match. CDR3 length: 13 residues. Here the CDR3 DNA reads TGCAGTGCTTGGACAGGGAAATACGAAAAACTGTTTTTT. Protein sequence: CSAWTGKYEKLFF.

This clonotype was detected a few times. This chain joins TRBV6-2 or TRBV6-3 and TRBJ2-7; 10 bases match TRBD2. The CDR3 totals 18 residues. Germline-derived CDR1 and CDR2 are MNHEY and SVGEGT. Germline trimming cut 1 base from V and 2 bases from J; bases unmatched to any gene: 11. In DNA, the CDR3 is TGTGCCAGCAGTTACTTGCTAGCGGGGGCCGAAGAAACCTACGAGCAGTACTTC. Its protein is CASSYLLAGAEETYEQYF.

J is TRBJ2-3 and V is TRBV12-3 or TRBV12-4; tentative D call: TRBD2 (5 bases). The CDR3 loop spans 13 amino acids. V shed 5 bases and J shed 4 bases, with 10 bases lying between them. CDR3 sequence: CASSVGRADTQYF. CDR3 bases: TGTGCCAGCAGTGTAGGGCGGGCAGATACGCAGTATTTT.

This chain connects TRBV4-2 to TRBJ2-5; a weak D match, TRBD2 (6 bases). Trimming stripped 0 bases from V and 5 bases from J, with 19 bases between. This CDR3 is built from 17 residues. Germline V gene data show CDR1 as LGHNA and CDR2 as YNFKEQ. CDR3 bases: TGTGCCAGCAGCCAAGAAGGGCGGAACGGGGGTTCGGAGACCCAGTACTTC. Encoded protein: CASSQEGRNGGSETQYF.

The V and J genes are TRBV7-6 and TRBJ2-3, with a possible D match to TRBD1 (6 bases). Per germline, CDR1 SGHVS and CDR2 FNYEAQ. V shed 2 bases and J shed 0 bases, with 9 bases lying between them. This CDR3 comprises 15 residues. For the CDR3, the DNA is TGTGCCAGCAGCTTACTGGACAGCAGCACAGATACGCAGTATTTT. Protein: CASSLLDSSTDTQYF.

The gene calls are TRBV6-6 and TRBJ2-1; 14 bases map to TRBD2. The CDR3 covers 16 residues. V was clipped by 5 bases and J by 7 bases; unmatched bases: 7. CDR1 MNHNY and CDR2 SVGAGI come from the germline V gene (reference sequence). The CDR3 sequence: CASSRRLAGGQNEQFF. CDR3 sequence (DNA): TGTGCCAGCAGTCGGCGACTAGCGGGGGGGCAAAATGAGCAGTTCTTC.

The chain employs TRBV11-2 and TRBJ2-2; D uncertain. The germline CDR1 and CDR2 sequences are SGHAT and FQNNGV. There are 14 residues in the CDR3. The V and J ends lost 3 bases and 10 bases respectively, with 15 bases between them. The CDR3: CASSFRAPALELFF. CDR3 bases: TGTGCCAGCAGCTTCCGGGCCCCCGCGTTGGAGCTGTTTTTT.

This clonotype was detected a few times. The chain links TRBV10-3 to TRBJ1-3; D remains unclear. The CDR3 is 12 amino acids. Germline V CDR1 and CDR2: ENHRY, SYGVKD. Trimming stripped 10 bases from V and 2 bases from J, with 9 bases between. The CDR3 sequence: CATRQTGNTIYF. CDR3 nucleotide sequence: TGTGCCACCCGGCAGACTGGAAACACCATATATTTT.

This clonotype was observed a handful of times. The chain has TRBV5-1 and TRBJ1-1; a weak D match, TRBD1 (6 bases). The CDR3 covers 15 residues. Germline V gene sequence: CDR1 SGHRS, CDR2 YFSETQ. Trimming took off 0 bases at V and 5 bases at J, with 14 bases between the two ends. The DNA for the CDR3 is TGCGCCAGCAGCTTGGTGATGGGGGGCTCGACTGAAGCTTTCTTT. Translating it yields CASSLVMGGSTEAFF.